One sample yielded the 27 T cell receptor beta chains listed below, sequenced in a study of T-cell reconstitution after alpha-beta-depleted transplantation in children. The TCRbeta library was prepared with unique molecular identifiers. TCRdb itself ran the PCR reads through MiXCR, one entry per CDR3 protein. The sample lists about 240,000 distinct CDR3 sequences; 25% were seen once. The material was PBMCs, obtained before TCRalphabeta/CD19-depleted stem cell transplant. These TCRs come from a girl between 2 and 10 years old with Fanconi anemia, due to receive a stem cell transplant.

In its sample, this clonotype was seen a few times. The chain is built from TRBV6-5 and TRBJ1-2; weak D call: TRBD1 (5 bases). Per the germline V gene, CDR1 is MNHEY and CDR2 is SVGAGI. V was cut by 0 bases and J by 8 bases, with 22 bases left in between. The CDR3 has 17 amino acids. CDR3 sequence (DNA): TGTGCCAGCAGTTACTCGATAAAGGCGGTCAGGGTGGGGGGCTACACCTTC. Translation: CASSYSIKAVRVGGYTF.

This chain uses TRBV29-1 with TRBJ2-7; 7 bases map to TRBD1. V shed 6 bases and J 5 bases; nucleotides not matched to a gene: 7. Germline values: CDR1 SQVTM, CDR2 ANQGSEA. The CDR3 contains 12 residues. CDR3 nucleotides: TGCAGCGTACAGGGGACGAGTGACGAGCAGTACTTC. Translated, it gives CSVQGTSDEQYF.

This clonotype has a count of ten or more. The chain couples TRBV2 to TRBJ2-7, with 8 bases identical to TRBD1. The CDR3 runs to 16 residues. Germline trimming cut 4 bases from V and 1 base from J; bases unmatched to any gene: 9. Germline values: CDR1 SNHLY, CDR2 FYNNEI. The CDR3 DNA sequence: TGTGCCAGCAGTGGGGACAGGCAGATATCATCCTACGAGCAGTACTTC. Translated: CASSGDRQISSYEQYF.

V is TRBV15 and J is TRBJ2-2; D remains ambiguous. Between the trimmed V and J ends, which lost 0 bases and 4 bases, there was a span of 18 bases. Germline CDR1 LNHNV, CDR2 YYDKDF (reference sequence). The CDR3 sequence is 18 residues long. The CDR3 sequence is CATSRDPPVLGRTGELFF. CDR3 DNA: TGTGCCACCAGCAGAGATCCTCCCGTCTTAGGGCGCACCGGGGAGCTGTTTTTT.

The rearrangement links TRBV28 to TRBJ1-1; D might be TRBD1 (5 bases). The germline CDR1 and CDR2 sequences are MDHEN and SYDVKM. V lost 3 bases and J lost 3, with 11 bases in between. The length of the CDR3 is 14 residues. The CDR3 bases are TGTGCCAGCAGTTTCGGGGCAGGGTACACTGAAGCTTTCTTT. This gives the protein CASSFGAGYTEAFF.

A few counts support this clonotype. This chain links TRBV20-1 with TRBJ1-1, with TRBD1 identical over 9 bases. The CDR3 is 15 residues long. V shed 6 bases and J 0 bases; nucleotides not matched to a gene: 8. Germline CDR1 DFQATT, CDR2 SNEGSKA (reference sequence). CDR3 sequence reads: CSAGTGRTMNTEAFF. The CDR3, as DNA: TGCAGTGCCGGGACAGGGAGAACTATGAACACTGAAGCTTTCTTT.

This clonotype was counted a few times. The V gene is TRBV29-1, the J gene TRBJ1-2; maybe TRBD1 (6 bases). The germline V and J ends were trimmed by 4 bases and 4 bases, with 10 bases remaining between them. The CDR3 loop spans 12 amino acids. The germline gives CDR1 SQVTM, CDR2 ANQGSEA. CDR3 nucleotide sequence: TGCAGCGTTGGGGGGACAATCTATGGCTACACCTTC. It is translated as CSVGGTIYGYTF.

The chain employs TRBV6-5 and TRBJ2-7; D remains ambiguous. The CDR3 runs 14 residues. In germline, CDR1 is MNHEY, CDR2 SVGAGI. The V end lost 0 bases, the J end lost 3 bases, and 9 bases lay between the germline ends. DNA of the CDR3: TGTGCCAGCAGTTACTCGATATTCGGCTACGAGCAGTACTTC. Its translation: CASSYSIFGYEQYF.

The chain's CDR3 is CASSSPGLASEQFF. CDR3 in DNA: TGTGCCAGCAGCTCCCCCGGACTAGCAAGTGAGCAGTTCTTC. The chain has TRBV7-9 and TRBJ2-1; 8 bases align to TRBD2. The CDR3 covers 14 residues. V shed 4 bases, J shed 9 bases, and the junction held 8 bases outside the gene matches. Germline assignment: CDR1 SEHNR and CDR2 FQNEAQ (reference sequence).

This clonotype occurred many times. The V gene is TRBV6-5, the J gene TRBJ2-1, with 8 bases matching TRBD2. The CDR3 totals 15 residues. Germline V gene lookup returns CDR1 MNHEY and CDR2 SVGAGI. The trim removed 0 bases at V and 7 bases at J, leaving 5 bases unmatched. CDR3 sequence reads: CASSYSTGGVNEQFF. In DNA form, the CDR3 reads TGTGCCAGCAGTTACTCGACGGGAGGGGTTAATGAGCAGTTCTTC.

This clonotype was picked up many times. V usage is TRBV5-1 and J usage is TRBJ2-3, with D perhaps given as TRBD1 or TRBD2 (6 bases each). This CDR3 is 14 amino acids long. In germline, CDR1 is SGHRS, CDR2 YFSETQ. Trimming removed 2 bases from V and 4 bases from J, with 11 bases in between. CDR3 DNA sequence: TGCGCCAGCAGCTTCCGGAGGGGGGCAGATACGCAGTATTTT. Protein: CASSFRRGADTQYF.

The rearrangement joins TRBV4-2 to TRBJ2-7; 8 nucleotides align to TRBD1. Germline values: CDR1 LGHNA, CDR2 YNFKEQ. After removal of 2 bases from V and 3 bases from J, the junction contained 6 bases not matched to a gene. CDR3 size: 15 residues. Here the CDR3 reads CASSQPTDRVYEQYF. The CDR3 bases are TGTGCCAGCAGCCAACCCACGGACAGGGTCTACGAGCAGTACTTC.

The V gene is TRBV5-1, the J gene TRBJ2-5; the D is unclear. The V gene's germline CDR1 is SGHRS and CDR2 YFSETQ. The CDR3 is 11 amino acids. The V gene lost 3 bases and the J gene lost 5 bases, with 5 bases spanning the gap. This CDR3 reads CASSWRETQYF. The CDR3, as DNA: TGCGCCAGCAGCTGGCGGGAGACCCAGTACTTC.

The chain carries TRBV7-8 and TRBJ2-7; 8 bases map to TRBD1. With 3 bases clipped from V and 4 bases from J, the junction kept 11 bases outside the gene matches. CDR1 and CDR2 from the germline V gene are SGHVS and FQNEAQ. The CDR3 contains 16 residues. DNA for the CDR3: TGTGCCAGCAGCTTCGCGAGGAGAACAGGGGGTTACGAGCAGTACTTC. This gives the protein CASSFARRTGGYEQYF.

This clonotype was found many times. CDR3 bases: TGTGCCAGCAGCCCCCGGGGCCCTTACACAGATACGCAGTATTTT. This codes for CASSPRGPYTDTQYF. The J gene is TRBJ2-3, the V gene TRBV27; the D gene could be TRBD1 or TRBD2 (5 bases each). The germline V gene has CDR1 MNHEY and CDR2 SMNVEV (reference sequence). Trimming shortened V by 6 bases and J by 2 bases, and 15 bases separated the two germline ends. There are 15 residues in the CDR3.

This clonotype was observed many times. The chain has TRBV29-1 and TRBJ2-1; 13 nucleotides agree with TRBD2. The V segment lost 0 bases and the J segment 2 bases; nucleotides outside the gene matches: 1. The CDR3 runs to 16 residues. Per germline, CDR1 SQVTM and CDR2 ANQGSEA. CDR3 in DNA: TGCAGCGTTGAAGAAGGGACTAGCGGGACCTACAATGAGCAGTTCTTC. It is translated as CSVEEGTSGTYNEQFF.

V and J are TRBV7-2 and TRBJ2-5; 9 nucleotides agree with TRBD1. With V trimmed by 4 bases and J by 2 bases, 5 bases remained unmatched. The CDR3 runs 15 residues. The V gene's germline CDR1 is SGHTA and CDR2 FQGNSA. The CDR3 here is CASSSTGTGQETQYF. CDR3 DNA: TGTGCCAGCAGCTCGACCGGGACAGGGCAAGAGACCCAGTACTTC.

The rearrangement links TRBV28 to TRBJ2-1; 9 nucleotides match TRBD1. The CDR3 runs to 14 residues. V lost 3 bases and J lost 8; bases outside the gene matches: 5. Germline V gene lookup returns CDR1 MDHEN and CDR2 SYDVKM. The CDR3 sequence is CASSLDRGLYEQFF. For the CDR3, the DNA is TGTGCCAGCAGTTTGGACAGGGGATTATATGAGCAGTTCTTC. Drawing the rest from reference TRBV28 and TRBJ2-1, the complete variable domain is DVKVTQSSRYLVKRTGEKVFLECVQDMDHENMFWYRQDPGLGLRLIYFSYDVKMKEKGDIPEGYSVSREKKERFSLILESASTNQTSMYLCASSLDRGLYEQFFGPGTRLTVL.

There are many counts of this clonotype. The chain employs TRBV6-5 and TRBJ2-1, with 12 bases fitting TRBD2. Trimming at V came to 0 bases and at J to 6 bases, leaving 3 bases not matched to a gene. This CDR3 contains 16 residues. In germline, CDR1 is MNHEY, CDR2 SVGAGI. The CDR3 nucleotides are TGTGCCAGCAGTTACTCCGGACTAGCGGGGCTCAATGAGCAGTTCTTC. This codes for CASSYSGLAGLNEQFF.

A few counts support this clonotype. The chain recombines TRBV29-1 with TRBJ1-2, with 11 nucleotides matching TRBD1. From germline, CDR1 is SQVTM and CDR2 ANQGSEA. Germline trimming cut 3 bases from V and 4 bases from J; bases unmatched to any gene: 7. The CDR3 runs to 15 residues. The CDR3 is CSVDGQGALSYGYTF. The CDR3 bases are TGCAGCGTTGACGGACAGGGGGCCCTCTCCTATGGCTACACCTTC.

This clonotype has ten or more counts. This chain joins TRBV29-1 and TRBJ2-1, with 7 positions matching TRBD1. V gave up 3 bases and J gave up 0 bases; unmatched junction bases: 5. Germline CDR1 is SQVTM and CDR2 is ANQGSEA. The CDR3 totals 15 residues. In nucleotides, the CDR3 is TGCAGCGTTGAGAGGGGGCCAATCTCCTACAATGAGCAGTTCTTC. It translates to CSVERGPISYNEQFF.

This clonotype was counted only a few times. This chain uses TRBV18 with TRBJ2-7; D is perhaps TRBD1 (6 bases). CDR1 is KGHSH and CDR2 is LQKENI in the germline V gene. The length of the CDR3 is 15 residues. V lost 1 base, J lost 1 base, and 11 bases lay in between. The CDR3: CASSPQGHSSYEQYF. The CDR3 DNA reads as TGTGCCAGCTCACCACAGGGACACTCTTCCTACGAGCAGTACTTC.

The table lists this clonotype with many counts. The chain is built from TRBV7-2 and TRBJ2-5, with TRBD2 matching over 15 bases. From germline, CDR1 is SGHTA and CDR2 FQGNSA. The CDR3 runs to 16 residues. The V and J ends lost 4 bases and 5 bases, in that order; junction bases with no gene match: 5. This CDR3 reads CASSSFGTSGRETQYF. The CDR3 DNA reads as TGTGCCAGCAGCTCATTCGGGACTAGCGGGAGGGAGACCCAGTACTTC.

The rearrangement links TRBV2 to TRBJ1-5, with 9 bases aligning to TRBD1. The J segment lost 7 bases and the V segment lost 5 bases, leaving 9 bases of the junction unmatched. The germline gives CDR1 SNHLY, CDR2 FYNNEI. CDR3 length: 15 residues. The DNA for the CDR3 is TGTGCCAGCAGTATACCGGGACAGGGATACCAGCCCCAGCATTTT. This codes for CASSIPGQGYQPQHF.

This rearrangement joins TRBV29-1 to TRBJ2-5, with TRBD2 matching over 11 bases. The CDR3 covers 16 residues. Germline CDR1 is SQVTM and CDR2 is ANQGSEA. J gave up 5 bases and V 4 bases, and 12 bases lay outside the gene matches. The CDR3 sequence is CSVAVTSGGPGETQYF. The CDR3 coding sequence is TGCAGCGTTGCTGTTACTAGCGGGGGACCAGGGGAGACCCAGTACTTC. Full variable domain (missing parts from reference TRBV29-1 and TRBJ2-5): SAVISQKPSRDICQRGTSLTIQCQVDSQVTMMFWYRQQPGQSLTLIATANQGSEATYESGFVIDKFPISRPNLTFSTLTVSNMSPEDSSIYLCSVAVTSGGPGETQYFGPGTRLLVL.

This clonotype occurred many times. The V call is TRBV29-1, the J call TRBJ2-3; no firm D call. The CDR3 consists of 13 residues. Trimming removed 5 bases from V and 0 bases from J, with 9 bases in between. CDR1 and CDR2 (germline): SQVTM, ANQGSEA. DNA for the CDR3: TGCAGCGTTTTACGAGGTAGCACAGATACGCAGTATTTT. Translated, it gives CSVLRGSTDTQYF.

The chain carries TRBV10-3 and TRBJ2-1; D uncertain. V was shortened by 0 bases and J by 10 bases, with 4 bases between the two germline ends. Germline CDR1 ENHRY, CDR2 SYGVKD. The length of the CDR3 is 11 residues. This CDR3 reads CAISESREQFF. The CDR3 bases are TGTGCCATCAGTGAGTCACGGGAGCAGTTCTTC.